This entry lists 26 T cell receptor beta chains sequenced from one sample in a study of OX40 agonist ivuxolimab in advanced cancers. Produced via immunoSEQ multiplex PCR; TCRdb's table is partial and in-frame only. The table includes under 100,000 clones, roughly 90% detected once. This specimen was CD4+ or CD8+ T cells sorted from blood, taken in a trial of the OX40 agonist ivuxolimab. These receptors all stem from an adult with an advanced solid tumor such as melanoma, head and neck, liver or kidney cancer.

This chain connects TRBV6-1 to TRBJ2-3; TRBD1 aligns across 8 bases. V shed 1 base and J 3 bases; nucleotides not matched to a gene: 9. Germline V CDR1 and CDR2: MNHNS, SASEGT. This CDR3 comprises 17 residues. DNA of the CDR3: TGTGCCAGCAGTGAAGGACCTGACAGGGGACGAACAGATACGCAGTATTTT. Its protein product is CASSEGPDRGRTDTQYF.

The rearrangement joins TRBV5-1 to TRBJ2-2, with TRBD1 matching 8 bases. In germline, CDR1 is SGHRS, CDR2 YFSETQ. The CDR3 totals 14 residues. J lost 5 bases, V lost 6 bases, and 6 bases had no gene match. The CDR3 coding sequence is TGCGCCAGCATCCAGGGGGCCGGGACCGGGGAGCTGTTTTTT. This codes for CASIQGAGTGELFF. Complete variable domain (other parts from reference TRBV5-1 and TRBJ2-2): KAGVTQTPRYLIKTRGQQVTLSCSPISGHRSVSWYQQTPGQGLQFLFEYFSETQRNKGNFPGRFSGRQFSNSRSEMNVSTLELGDSALYLCASIQGAGTGELFFGEGSRLTVL.

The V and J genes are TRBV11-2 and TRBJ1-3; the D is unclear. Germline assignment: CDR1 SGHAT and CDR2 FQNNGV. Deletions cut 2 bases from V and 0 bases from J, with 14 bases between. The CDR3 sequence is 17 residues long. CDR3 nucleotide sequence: TGTGCCAGCAGCTTATTGACATCCAAACCCTCTGGAAACACCATATATTTT. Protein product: CASSLLTSKPSGNTIYF.

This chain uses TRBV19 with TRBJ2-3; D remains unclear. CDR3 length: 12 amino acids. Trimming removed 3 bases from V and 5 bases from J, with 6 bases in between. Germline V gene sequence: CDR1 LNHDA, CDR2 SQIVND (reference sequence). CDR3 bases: TGTGCCAGTAGTATCAGAGGAGATACGCAGTATTTT. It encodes CASSIRGDTQYF.

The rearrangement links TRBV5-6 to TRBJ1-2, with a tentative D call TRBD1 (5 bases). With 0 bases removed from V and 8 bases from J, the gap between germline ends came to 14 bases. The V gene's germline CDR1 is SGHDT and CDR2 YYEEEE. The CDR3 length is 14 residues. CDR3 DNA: TGTGCCAGCAGCTTGGACAGGTGGGGTGACGGCTACACCTTC. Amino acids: CASSLDRWGDGYTF.

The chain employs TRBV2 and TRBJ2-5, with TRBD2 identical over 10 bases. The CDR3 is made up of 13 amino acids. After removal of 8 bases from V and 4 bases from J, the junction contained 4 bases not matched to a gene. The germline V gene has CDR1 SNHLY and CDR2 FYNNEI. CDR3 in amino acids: CASGSGGGETQYF. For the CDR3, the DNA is TGTGCCAGCGGCAGCGGGGGGGGAGAGACCCAGTACTTC.

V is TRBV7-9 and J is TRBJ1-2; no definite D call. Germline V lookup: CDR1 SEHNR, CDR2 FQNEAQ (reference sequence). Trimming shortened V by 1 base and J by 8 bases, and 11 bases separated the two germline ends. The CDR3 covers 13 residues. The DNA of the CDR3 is TGTGCCAGCAGCTTAGGAGCGCCAGACGGCTACACCTTC. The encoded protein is CASSLGAPDGYTF.

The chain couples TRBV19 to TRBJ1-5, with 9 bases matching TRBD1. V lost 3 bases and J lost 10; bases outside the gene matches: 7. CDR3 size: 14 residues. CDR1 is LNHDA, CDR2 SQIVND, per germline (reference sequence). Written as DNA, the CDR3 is TGTGCCAGTAGTATGGGACAGGGAGGGGAACCCCAGCATTTT. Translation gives CASSMGQGGEPQHF. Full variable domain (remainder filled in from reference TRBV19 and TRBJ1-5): DGGITQSPKYLFRKEGQNVTLSCEQNLNHDAMYWYRQDPGQGLRLIYYSQIVNDFQKGDIAEGYSVSREKKESFPLTVTSAQKNPTAFYLCASSMGQGGEPQHFGDGTRLSIL.

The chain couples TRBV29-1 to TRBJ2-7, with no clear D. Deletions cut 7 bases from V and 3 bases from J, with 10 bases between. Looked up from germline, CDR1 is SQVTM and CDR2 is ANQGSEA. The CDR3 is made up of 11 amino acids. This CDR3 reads CSALKDYEQYF. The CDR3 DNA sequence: TGCAGCGCACTAAAGGACTACGAGCAGTACTTC.

The CDR3, as DNA: TGTGCCAGCTCACCACGAGGGACAGGAGACAATGAGCAGTTCTTC. This sequence encodes CASSPRGTGDNEQFF. The genes are TRBV18 and TRBJ2-1, with TRBD1 matching over 8 bases. The CDR3 extends over 15 amino acids. CDR1 and CDR2 (germline): KGHSH, LQKENI. V lost 1 base, J lost 5 bases, and 4 bases stayed unmatched.

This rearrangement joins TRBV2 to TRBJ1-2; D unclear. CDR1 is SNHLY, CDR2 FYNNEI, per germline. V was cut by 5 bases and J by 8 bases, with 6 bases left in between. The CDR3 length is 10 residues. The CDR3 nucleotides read TGTGCCAGCAGTAGACGGGGCTACACCTTC. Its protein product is CASSRRGYTF.

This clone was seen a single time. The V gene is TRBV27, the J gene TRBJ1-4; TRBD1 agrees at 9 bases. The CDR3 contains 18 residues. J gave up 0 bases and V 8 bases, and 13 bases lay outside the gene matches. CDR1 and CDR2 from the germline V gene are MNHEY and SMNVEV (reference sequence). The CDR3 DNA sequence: TGTGCCAGCGCCGGGACAGGGATGGGGAGGACAACTAATGAAAAACTGTTTTTT. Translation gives CASAGTGMGRTTNEKLFF. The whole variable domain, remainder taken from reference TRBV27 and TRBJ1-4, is EAQVTQNPRYLITVTGKKLTVTCSQNMNHEYMSWYRQDPGLGLRQIYYSMNVEVTDKGDVPEGYKVSRKEKRNFPLILESPSPNQTSLYFCASAGTGMGRTTNEKLFFGSGTQLSVL.

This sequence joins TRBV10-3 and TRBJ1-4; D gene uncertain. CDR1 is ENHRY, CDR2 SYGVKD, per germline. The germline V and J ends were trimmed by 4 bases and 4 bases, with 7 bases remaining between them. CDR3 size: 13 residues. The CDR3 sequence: CAISGEFNEKLFF. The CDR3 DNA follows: TGTGCCATCAGTGGGGAATTTAATGAAAAACTGTTTTTT.

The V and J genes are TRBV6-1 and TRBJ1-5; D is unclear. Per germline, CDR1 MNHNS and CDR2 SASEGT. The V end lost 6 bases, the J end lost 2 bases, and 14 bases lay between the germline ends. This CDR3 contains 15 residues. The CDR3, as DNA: TGTGCCAGCAGCCCCGACGGGGAGGGCAATCAGCCCCAGCATTTT. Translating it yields CASSPDGEGNQPQHF.

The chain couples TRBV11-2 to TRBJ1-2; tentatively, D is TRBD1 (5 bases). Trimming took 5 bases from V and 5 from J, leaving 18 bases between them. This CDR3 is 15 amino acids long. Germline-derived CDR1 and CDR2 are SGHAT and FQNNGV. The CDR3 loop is CASSQGPLGLYGYTF. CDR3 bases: TGTGCCAGCAGCCAGGGACCTTTGGGCCTATATGGCTACACCTTC.

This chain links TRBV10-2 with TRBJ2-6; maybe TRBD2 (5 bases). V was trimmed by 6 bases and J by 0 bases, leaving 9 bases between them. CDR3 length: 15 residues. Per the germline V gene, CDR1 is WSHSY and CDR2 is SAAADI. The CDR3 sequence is CASSKRGSGANVLTF. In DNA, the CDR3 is TGCGCCAGCAGCAAACGGGGCTCTGGGGCCAACGTCCTGACTTTC.

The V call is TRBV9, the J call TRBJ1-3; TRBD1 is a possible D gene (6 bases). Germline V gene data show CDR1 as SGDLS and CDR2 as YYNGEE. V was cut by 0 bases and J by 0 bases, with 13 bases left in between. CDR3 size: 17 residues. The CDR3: CASSVASGQYSGNTIYF. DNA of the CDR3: TGTGCCAGCAGCGTAGCTTCTGGACAGTACTCTGGAAACACCATATATTTT.

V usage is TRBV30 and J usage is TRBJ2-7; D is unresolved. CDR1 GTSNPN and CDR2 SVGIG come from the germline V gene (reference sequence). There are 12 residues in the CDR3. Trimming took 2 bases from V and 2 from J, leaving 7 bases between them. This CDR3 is CAWSPRPYEQYF. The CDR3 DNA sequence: TGTGCCTGGAGTCCACGGCCCTACGAGCAGTACTTC.

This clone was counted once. This chain's CDR3 is CASSFTLTTEAFF. CDR3 DNA sequence: TGTGCCAGCAGCTTTACCCTAACCACTGAAGCTTTCTTT. The V and J genes are TRBV5-4 and TRBJ1-1; D remains ambiguous. This CDR3 region has 13 residues. Per germline, CDR1 SGHNT and CDR2 YYREEE (reference sequence). V was shortened by 2 bases and J by 4 bases, with 9 bases between the two germline ends.

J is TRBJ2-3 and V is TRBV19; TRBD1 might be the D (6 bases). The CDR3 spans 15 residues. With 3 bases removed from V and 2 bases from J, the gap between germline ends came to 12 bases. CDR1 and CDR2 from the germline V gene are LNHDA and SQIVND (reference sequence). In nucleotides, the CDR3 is TGTGCCAGTAGTATCAACAGGGCCCTCACAGATACGCAGTATTTT. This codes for CASSINRALTDTQYF.

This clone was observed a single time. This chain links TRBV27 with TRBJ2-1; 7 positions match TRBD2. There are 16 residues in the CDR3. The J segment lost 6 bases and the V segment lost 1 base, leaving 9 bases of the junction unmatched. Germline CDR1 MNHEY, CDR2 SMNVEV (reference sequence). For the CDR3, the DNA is TGTGCCAGCAGTTTATGGGGCGGGGGATTCATCAATGAGCAGTTCTTC. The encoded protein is CASSLWGGGFINEQFF.

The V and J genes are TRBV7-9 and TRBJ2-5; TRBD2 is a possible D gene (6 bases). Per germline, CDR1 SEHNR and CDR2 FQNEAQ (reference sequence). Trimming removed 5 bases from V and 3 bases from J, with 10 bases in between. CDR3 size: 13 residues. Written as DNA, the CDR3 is TGTGCCAGCAGCCTGGGAGGAGAAGAGACCCAGTACTTC. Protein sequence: CASSLGGEETQYF.

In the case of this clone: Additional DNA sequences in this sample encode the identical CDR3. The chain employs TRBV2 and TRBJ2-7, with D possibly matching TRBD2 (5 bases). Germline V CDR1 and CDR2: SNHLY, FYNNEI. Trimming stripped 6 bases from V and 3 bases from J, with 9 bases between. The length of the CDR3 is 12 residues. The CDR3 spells CASRDSFYEQYF. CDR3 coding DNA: TGTGCCAGCAGGGACTCATTCTACGAGCAGTACTTC.

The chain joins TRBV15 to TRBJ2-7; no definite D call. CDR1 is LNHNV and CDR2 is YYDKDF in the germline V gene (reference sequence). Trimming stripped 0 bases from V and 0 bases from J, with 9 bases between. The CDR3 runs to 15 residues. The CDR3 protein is CATSRDPESSYEQYF. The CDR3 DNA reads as TGTGCCACCAGCAGAGATCCGGAGAGCTCCTACGAGCAGTACTTC. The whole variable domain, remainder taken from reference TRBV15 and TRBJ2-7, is DAMVIQNPRYQVTQFGKPVTLSCSQTLNHNVMYWYQQKSSQAPKLLFHYYDKDFNNEADTPDNFQSRRPNTSFCFLDIRSPGLGDTAMYLCATSRDPESSYEQYFGPGTRLTVT.

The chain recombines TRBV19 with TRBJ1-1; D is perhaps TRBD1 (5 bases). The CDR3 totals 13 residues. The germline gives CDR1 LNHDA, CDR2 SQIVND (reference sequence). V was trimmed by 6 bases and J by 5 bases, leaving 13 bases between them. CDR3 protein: CASSRTSMTEAFF. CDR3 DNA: TGTGCCAGTAGCAGGACATCTATGACTGAAGCTTTCTTT.

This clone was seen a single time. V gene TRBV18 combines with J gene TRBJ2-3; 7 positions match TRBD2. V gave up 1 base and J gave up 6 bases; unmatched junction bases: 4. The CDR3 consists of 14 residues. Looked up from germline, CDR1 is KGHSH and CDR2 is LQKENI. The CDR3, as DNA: TGTGCCAGCTCACCACGGCGGGAGCGGGATACGCAGTATTTT. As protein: CASSPRRERDTQYF.